A selection of T cell receptor beta chains follows, all from one sample in a study of T-cell memory formation after mild COVID-19. Each CDR3 protein is one row after TCRdb ran MiXCR on the 5' RACE reads. This table holds fewer than 600,000 distinct CDR3 sequences, roughly a fifth found once. The sample was PBMCs or a T cell subset sorted from them (not recorded which). Receptors were obtained from an adult woman who had mild COVID-19 (a few samples of this study predate the infection). Cell type and time point are not known. Both conserved end residues are part of each CDR3. D genes are given only for firm matches. Expanded clones are given a class, and other clones once, few, many or no size at all.

j_call | v_call | d_call | clone_size | cdr3_nt | cdr3_aa
TRBJ2-2 | TRBV2 | TRBD2 | few | TGTGCCAGCAGTGGGCTAGCGGGGAACACCGGGGAGCTGTTTTTT | CASSGLAGNTGELFF
TRBJ2-5 | TRBV20-1 | . | . | TGCAGTGCCTTACAAGAGACCCAGTACTTC | CSALQETQYF
TRBJ2-1 | TRBV21-1 | . | few | TGTGCCAGCAGTTCCAGGGGCGGGTTCTACAATGAGCAGTTCTTC | CASSSRGGFYNEQFF
TRBJ2-7 | TRBV11-3 | . | . | TGTGCCAGCAGCTTAGTACAGAGGGCTGAGCAGTACTTC | CASSLVQRAEQYF
TRBJ2-7 | TRBV6-2/TRBV6-3 | TRBD1 | few | TGTGCCAGCAGACAGCGACAGGGGTCAGGCGAGCAGTACTTC | CASRQRQGSGEQYF
TRBJ2-7 | TRBV29-1 | . | . | TGCAGCGTAGCCTCCCAAATGACCTACGAGCAGTACTTC | CSVASQMTYEQYF
TRBJ2-1 | TRBV7-2 | . | . | TGTGCCAGCAGCTTTGGCAGGGCGGGCAATGAGCAGTTCTTC | CASSFGRAGNEQFF
TRBJ2-1 | TRBV24-1 | TRBD2 | . | TGTGCCACCAGTGTAGGAGCGGGGGGCGGCGATGAGCAGTTCTTC | CATSVGAGGGDEQFF
TRBJ2-3 | TRBV19 | . | . | TGTGCCAGTAGTCCGCTGGGCGGTCACACCACAGATACGCAGTATTTT | CASSPLGGHTTDTQYF
TRBJ1-5 | TRBV5-1 | . | few | TGCGCCAGCAGCTTGGCCCGGCGTAGGAATAGCAATCAGCCCCAGCATTTT | CASSLARRRNSNQPQHF
TRBJ1-2 | TRBV11-2 | TRBD1 | . | TGTGCCAGCAGACAACCGGACAGGGCGAACTATGGCTACACCTTC | CASRQPDRANYGYTF
TRBJ1-1 | TRBV7-6 | TRBD1 | few | TGTGCCAGCAGTGCGGGACAGGGGGCTGACACTGAAGCTTTCTTT | CASSAGQGADTEAFF
TRBJ2-7 | TRBV3-1 | . | many | TGTGCCAGCAGCCAAGATGAGGACATTCAATCCTACGAGCAGTACTTC | CASSQDEDIQSYEQYF
TRBJ1-3 | TRBV12-3/TRBV12-4 | TRBD1 | many | TGTGCCAGCAGCCCCGGGACAGGGGGAGTGAACACCATATATTTT | CASSPGTGGVNTIYF
TRBJ2-3 | TRBV24-1 | TRBD2 | . | TGTGCCACCAGTGAAGGTAGCGGGAATACGCAGTATTTT | CATSEGSGNTQYF
TRBJ2-7 | TRBV7-9 | . | few | TGTGCCAGCAGCCCCACGGACAGATGGCCCTACGAGCAGTACTTC | CASSPTDRWPYEQYF
TRBJ2-3 | TRBV5-1 | TRBD2 | . | TGCGCCAGCAGCTTGAGGGAGGGAGGAGATACGCAGTATTTT | CASSLREGGDTQYF
TRBJ2-1 | TRBV7-3 | . | few | TGTGCCAGCAGCCCGGCCCTAGGCGGGAATGAGCAGTTCTTC | CASSPALGGNEQFF
TRBJ2-2 | TRBV7-9 | . | . | TGTGCCAGCAGCACCCCGTCAGGGGGGGACACCGGGGAGCTGTTTTTT | CASSTPSGGDTGELFF
TRBJ1-1 | TRBV5-1 | . | few | TGTGCCAGCAGCACGGGACAAGGGATGAACACTGAAGCTTTCTTT | CASSTGQGMNTEAFF
TRBJ2-7 | TRBV3-1 | TRBD1 | few | TGTGCCAGCAGCCGACTCTCCGGGACAGAGAACGAGCAGTACTTC | CASSRLSGTENEQYF
TRBJ1-3 | TRBV7-2 | . | few | TGTGCCAGCAGCTTAGAACGGATTAGCTCTGGAAACACCATATATTTT | CASSLERISSGNTIYF
TRBJ2-7 | TRBV6-5 | . | . | TGTGCCAGCAGTCGATCGGCTAACTACGAGCAGTACTTC | CASSRSANYEQYF
TRBJ2-7 | TRBV7-6 | TRBD2 | many | TGTGCCAGCAGCCCTAGGTGGCGGGGGGTCTACGAGCAGTACTTC | CASSPRWRGVYEQYF
TRBJ1-1 | TRBV3-1 | . | once | TGTGCCAGCAGCCGTCGCAGGGGTGCGGGAATCGAGGGCACTGAAGCTTTCTTT | CASSRRRGAGIEGTEAFF
TRBJ2-1 | TRBV7-3 | TRBD2 | few | TGTGCCAGCAGCTTAAGTCGTTCGGGGGGTAATGAGCAGTTCTTC | CASSLSRSGGNEQFF
TRBJ2-1 | TRBV10-3 | TRBD1 | . | TGTGCCATCAGTGATTGGGACAGGGGACGGGATGAGCAGTTCTTC | CAISDWDRGRDEQFF
TRBJ1-6 | TRBV4-3 | . | once | TGCGCCAGCAGTCGAGACAATCTCAATACCAATTCACCCCTCCACTTT | CASSRDNLNTNSPLHF
TRBJ2-1 | TRBV24-1 | . | . | TGTGCCACCAGTGATACCGGGGGGCCTAAGGATGAGCAGTTCTTC | CATSDTGGPKDEQFF
TRBJ1-4 | TRBV24-1 | . | few | TGTGCCACCAGTGACCCCGTGGCAGGGACTAATGAAAAACTGTTTTTT | CATSDPVAGTNEKLFF
TRBJ2-5 | TRBV18 | . | . | TGTGCCAGCTCACGGGGCCGACCCACGGTAGGGGAGACCCAGTACTTC | CASSRGRPTVGETQYF
TRBJ2-5 | TRBV7-6 | . | few | TGTGCCAGCAGCTTAGGGGGGTCTAACCAAGAGACCCAGTACTTC | CASSLGGSNQETQYF
TRBJ1-4 | TRBV11-2 | TRBD1 | . | TGTGCCAGCAGCTTAGAGTCAGGGGGCGGTGAAAAACTGTTTTTT | CASSLESGGGEKLFF